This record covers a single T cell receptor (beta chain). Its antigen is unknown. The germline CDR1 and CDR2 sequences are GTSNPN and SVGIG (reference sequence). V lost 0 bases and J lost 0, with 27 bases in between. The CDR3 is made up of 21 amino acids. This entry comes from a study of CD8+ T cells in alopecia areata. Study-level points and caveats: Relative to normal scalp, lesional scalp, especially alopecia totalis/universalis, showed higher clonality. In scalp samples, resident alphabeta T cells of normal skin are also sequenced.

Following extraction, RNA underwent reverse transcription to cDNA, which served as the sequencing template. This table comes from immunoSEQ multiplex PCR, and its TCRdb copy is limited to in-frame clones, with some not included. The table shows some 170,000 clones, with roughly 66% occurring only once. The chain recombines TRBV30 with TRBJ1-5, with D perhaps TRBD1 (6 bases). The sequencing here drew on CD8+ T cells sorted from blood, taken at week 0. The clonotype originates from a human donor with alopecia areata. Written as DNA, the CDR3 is TGTGCCTGGAGTGTAAAGGATGAGGGGTCCAGGGGTGCCAATAGCAATCAGCCCCAGCATTTT. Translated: CAWSVKDEGSRGANSNQPQHF.